Detailed here is one T cell receptor beta chain. The antigen remains unidentified. V dropped 4 bases and J dropped 5 bases, with 16 bases sitting between them. CDR1 is SGHRS, CDR2 YFSETQ, per germline. CDR3 length: 14 amino acids. For the second PCR, which ran for roughly 6 to 12 cycles, a sample-barcoded 5' primer and a J-beta primer mix were used. Every single cDNA molecule received a tag from a template-switch adaptor with 12 random nucleotides. TCRdb redid the calling of the 5' RACE reads with MiXCR, one entry per CDR3 protein. Here the sample spans about 970,000 distinct CDR3 sequences, 51% being singletons. These data are taken from a study of blood T cells in healthy people across ages. Whole-study findings and limits: The lack of PBMC sorting stopped any conclusive naive versus antigen-experienced comparison.

The sequence was collected from a woman aged 60 to 75 in good health. This sequence joins TRBV5-1 and TRBJ2-7; the D gene is possibly TRBD1 (5 bases). Sequenced material: blood. The CDR3 here is CASSPVGHLDEQYF. The CDR3 region has the DNA TGCGCCAGCAGCCCGGTGGGGCACCTAGACGAGCAGTACTTC.